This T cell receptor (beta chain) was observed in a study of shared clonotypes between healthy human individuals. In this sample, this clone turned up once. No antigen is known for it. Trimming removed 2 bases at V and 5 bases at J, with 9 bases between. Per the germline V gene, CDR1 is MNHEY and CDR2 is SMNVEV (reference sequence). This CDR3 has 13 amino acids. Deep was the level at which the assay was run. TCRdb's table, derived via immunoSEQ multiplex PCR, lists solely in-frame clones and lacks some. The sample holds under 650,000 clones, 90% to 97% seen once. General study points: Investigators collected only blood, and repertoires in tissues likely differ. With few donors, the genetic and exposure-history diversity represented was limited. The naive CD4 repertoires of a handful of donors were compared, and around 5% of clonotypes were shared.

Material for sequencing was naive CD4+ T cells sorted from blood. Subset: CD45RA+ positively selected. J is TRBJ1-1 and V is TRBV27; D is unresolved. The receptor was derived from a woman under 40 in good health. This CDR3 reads CASSLRHLTEAFF. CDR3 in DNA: TGTGCCAGCAGTTTAAGGCACCTAACTGAAGCTTTCTTT.